This T cell receptor (beta chain) originates from a study of T cell responses to AZD1222 COVID-19 vaccine. Study in general: Whether given at about 4 or about 12 weeks, second doses were pooled. Study-level findings and limits: Spike-specific TCR breadth rose after two AZD1222 doses, and depth rose as well.

The CDR3 totals 16 residues. Germline-derived CDR1 and CDR2 are SGHKS and YYEKEE (reference sequence). The V end lost 2 bases, the J end lost 2 bases, and 16 bases lay between the germline ends. The protocol was immunoSEQ multiplex PCR, while the TCRdb copy is restricted to in-frame clones and leaves out a portion. The repertoire has approximately 150,000 clones, roughly 90% of them found once; the top ten carry 2.5% to 3%. To note about this clone: The antigen is undetermined.

Sequencing used peripheral blood, obtained on day 0 of AZD1222 vaccination. The receptor was isolated from an adult in good health. The V and J genes are TRBV5-5 and TRBJ2-5, with D hard to call. The CDR3 DNA is TGTGCCAGCAGCTTTATCATGACAAGGCGTCAAGAGACCCAGTACTTC. This translates into CASSFIMTRRQETQYF.